This T cell receptor (beta chain) stems from a study of siplizumab effects on memory and regulatory T cells. This table comes from immunoSEQ multiplex PCR, and its TCRdb copy is limited to in-frame clones, with some not included. The sample includes tens of thousands of clones, 93% of them seen just once. The CDR3 totals 15 residues. V shed 6 bases and J 3 bases; nucleotides not matched to a gene: 5. Germline CDR1 and CDR2: MNHNS and SASEGT. Study observations and caveats: Both greater diversity than memory cells and a major contribution to the alloresponse seemed to characterize naive T cells. In siplizumab conditions, mappable alloreactive CD4+ clones averaged approximately 69% Treg-derived, against 26.9% in controls.

Regarding this clone: Antigen: not known.

This sequence originates from a human donor in good health. The sample was CD8+ T cells sorted from blood. The rearrangement joins TRBV6-1 to TRBJ1-4, with 9 bases aligning to TRBD1. As DNA, the CDR3 is TGTGCCAGCAGACAGGGGGCGCGCGCTAATGAAAAACTGTTTTTT. It specifies CASRQGARANEKLFF.